What follows are 13 T cell receptor beta chains derived from one specimen sequenced in a study of blood T cell repertoires in COVID-19. Sequencing was performed with immunoSEQ multiplex PCR; in TCRdb, only in-frame clones are kept and a portion is missing. The profile shows more than 120,000 clones, around 84% of them singletons. The sample was peripheral blood. Source of these receptors: a human donor with acute or convalescent COVID-19. The donor label of this sample is uncertain.

This clone was detected only a few times. This chain uses TRBV28 with TRBJ1-2, with D unresolved. The CDR3 extends over 17 amino acids. The germline CDR1 and CDR2 sequences are MDHEN and SYDVKM. V lost 2 bases to trimming and J lost 4 bases, with 20 bases between them. The CDR3 here is CASSLMGRIVDRYGYTF. For the CDR3, the DNA is TGTGCCAGCAGTTTAATGGGCCGGATTGTGGATCGCTATGGCTACACCTTC.

J is TRBJ1-2 and V is TRBV19, with 8 bases aligning to TRBD1. CDR1 LNHDA and CDR2 SQIVND come from the germline V gene (reference sequence). The CDR3 sequence is 14 residues long. V lost 7 bases to trimming and J lost 4 bases; unmatched junction nucleotides: 8. CDR3 loop: CASNPTGDLYGYTF. CDR3 DNA: TGTGCCAGTAACCCGACAGGGGACCTCTATGGCTACACCTTC.

The V gene is TRBV28, the J gene TRBJ1-1, with TRBD1 as a possible D gene (5 bases). The V end lost 0 bases, the J end lost 1 base, and 9 bases lay between the germline ends. The CDR3 consists of 15 residues. In germline, CDR1 is MDHEN, CDR2 SYDVKM. As DNA, the CDR3 is TGTGCCAGCAGTTTATGGTCAGGGCCGAACACTGAAGCTTTCTTT. Translated, it gives CASSLWSGPNTEAFF.

V gene TRBV7-9 combines with J gene TRBJ1-3; D gene unclear. The length of the CDR3 is 14 residues. The V end lost 5 bases, the J end lost 0 bases, and 8 bases lay between the germline ends. Germline-derived CDR1 and CDR2 are SEHNR and FQNEAQ (reference sequence). The CDR3 DNA sequence: TGTGCCAGCAGCAACGGGTACTCTGGAAACACCATATATTTT. Its translation is CASSNGYSGNTIYF.

The genes are TRBV7-2 and TRBJ2-3; D perhaps matches TRBD1 (5 bases). The V end lost 1 base, the J end lost 3 bases, and 14 bases lay between the germline ends. The CDR3 covers 16 residues. Germline V gene lookup returns CDR1 SGHTA and CDR2 FQGNSA. CDR3 protein: CASSLGGKGLTDTQYF. The CDR3 bases are TGTGCCAGCAGCTTAGGGGGTAAGGGGCTAACAGATACGCAGTATTTT.

This clone appeared a single time. V is TRBV4-3 and J is TRBJ2-7; D might be TRBD2 (5 bases). V lost 3 bases, J lost 5 bases, and 17 bases lay in between. This CDR3 is 15 amino acids long. Germline V CDR1 and CDR2: LGHNA, YSLEER. CDR3 sequence: CASSQDPGNWDEQYF. CDR3 nucleotides: TGCGCCAGCAGCCAGGATCCGGGAAACTGGGACGAGCAGTACTTC.

The chain joins TRBV9 to TRBJ1-2; the D gene is possibly TRBD1 (5 bases). This CDR3 is 15 amino acids long. Per germline, CDR1 SGDLS and CDR2 YYNGEE. V gave up 0 bases and J gave up 2 bases, with 11 bases separating them. The CDR3 spells CASSVGSGGNYGYTF. CDR3 in DNA: TGTGCCAGCAGCGTAGGTAGCGGGGGGAACTATGGCTACACCTTC.

V and J are TRBV4-2 and TRBJ1-2; 7 bases map to TRBD1. Germline-derived CDR1 and CDR2 are LGHNA and YNFKEQ. V gave up 1 base and J gave up 6 bases; unmatched junction bases: 5. The CDR3 contains 14 residues. The CDR3 reads CASSQGGQPHGYTF. In DNA form, the CDR3 reads TGTGCCAGCAGCCAAGGGGGACAGCCTCATGGCTACACCTTC.

The chain combines TRBV6-5 with TRBJ1-4; D gene unclear. The germline V and J ends were trimmed by 7 bases and 3 bases, with 15 bases remaining between them. The germline gives CDR1 MNHEY, CDR2 SVGAGI. The CDR3 totals 15 residues. CDR3 in amino acids: CASKRFQTPNEKLFF. DNA of the CDR3: TGTGCCAGCAAAAGGTTCCAGACACCTAATGAAAAACTGTTTTTT.

The CDR3 loop reads CSVPSGSMDTQYF. The DNA for the CDR3 is TGCAGCGTCCCTAGCGGGAGCATGGATACGCAGTATTTT. The chain links TRBV29-1 to TRBJ2-3; 10 nucleotides agree with TRBD2. There are 13 residues in the CDR3. In germline, CDR1 is SQVTM, CDR2 ANQGSEA. Trimming took 6 bases from V and 6 from J; bases not matched to a gene: 6.

A note on this clone: Compared with germline, one end of the junction differs, possibly owing to a read error. The J gene is TRBJ2-3, the V gene TRBV19; D not certain. CDR1 and CDR2 (germline): LNHDA, SQIVND (reference sequence). The CDR3 length is 14 residues. CDR3 coding DNA: TGTGCCACTAGTACCCCAGATGTCGCCGATACGCAGTATTTT. Amino acid sequence: CATSTPDVADTQYF.

This clone was recorded once. Distinct nucleotide sequences in the sample also encode this CDR3. V usage is TRBV27 and J usage is TRBJ2-7; 9 nucleotides line up with TRBD1. With V trimmed by 3 bases and J by 2 bases, 2 bases remained unmatched. The length of the CDR3 is 14 residues. The germline CDR1 and CDR2 sequences are MNHEY and SMNVEV (reference sequence). CDR3 DNA: TGTGCCAGCAGTTTGACAGGGGGAACCTACGAGCAGTACTTC. Residues: CASSLTGGTYEQYF.

The CDR3 DNA follows: TGTGCCAGCAGCCATACTAGGGGGCAAGAGACCCAGTACTTC. Its translation is CASSHTRGQETQYF. The J gene is TRBJ2-5, the V gene TRBV5-5; D is perhaps TRBD1 (6 bases). CDR1 is SGHKS, CDR2 YYEKEE, per germline (reference sequence). This CDR3 spans 14 amino acids. The V gene lost 4 bases and the J gene lost 2 bases, with 12 bases spanning the gap.